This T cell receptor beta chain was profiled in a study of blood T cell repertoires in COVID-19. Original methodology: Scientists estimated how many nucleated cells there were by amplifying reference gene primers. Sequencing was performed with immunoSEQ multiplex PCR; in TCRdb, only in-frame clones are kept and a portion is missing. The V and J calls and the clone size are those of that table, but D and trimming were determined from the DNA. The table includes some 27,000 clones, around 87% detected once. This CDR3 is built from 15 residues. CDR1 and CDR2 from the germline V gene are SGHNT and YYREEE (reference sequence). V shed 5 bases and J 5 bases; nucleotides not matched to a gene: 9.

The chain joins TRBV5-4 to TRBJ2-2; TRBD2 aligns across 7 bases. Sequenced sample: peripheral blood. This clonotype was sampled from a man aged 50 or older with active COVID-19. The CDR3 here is CASRSPLGGTGELFF. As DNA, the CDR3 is TGTGCCAGCAGGTCGCCTTTGGGGGGGACCGGGGAGCTGTTTTTT.